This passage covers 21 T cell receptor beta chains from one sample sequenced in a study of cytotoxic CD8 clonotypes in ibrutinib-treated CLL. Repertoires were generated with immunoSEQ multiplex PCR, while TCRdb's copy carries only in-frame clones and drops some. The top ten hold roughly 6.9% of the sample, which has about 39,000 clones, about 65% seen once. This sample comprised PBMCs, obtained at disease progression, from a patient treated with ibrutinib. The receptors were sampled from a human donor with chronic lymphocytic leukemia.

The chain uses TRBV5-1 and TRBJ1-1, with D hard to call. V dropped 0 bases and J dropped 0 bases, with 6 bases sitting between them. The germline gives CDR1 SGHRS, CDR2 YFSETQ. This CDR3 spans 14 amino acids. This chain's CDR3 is CASSLVPMNTEAFF. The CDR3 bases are TGCGCCAGCAGCTTGGTACCCATGAACACTGAAGCTTTCTTT.

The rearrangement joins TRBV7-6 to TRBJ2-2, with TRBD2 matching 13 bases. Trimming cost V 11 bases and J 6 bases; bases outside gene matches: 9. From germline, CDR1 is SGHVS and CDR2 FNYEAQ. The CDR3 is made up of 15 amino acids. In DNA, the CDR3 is TGTGCCGGAGGACTAGCGGGAGCGAGGGCCGGGGAGCTGTTTTTT. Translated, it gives CAGGLAGARAGELFF.

The CDR3 reads CASSIRRENGGADTQYF. The CDR3 DNA reads as TGTGCCAGTAGTATTAGGAGGGAGAATGGGGGCGCAGATACGCAGTATTTT. The chain employs TRBV19 and TRBJ2-3; either TRBD1 or TRBD2 may fit D (6 bases each). The CDR3 sequence is 17 residues long. Trimming removed 3 bases at V and 4 bases at J, with 20 bases between. Germline CDR1 reads LNHDA; CDR2 reads SQIVND (reference sequence).

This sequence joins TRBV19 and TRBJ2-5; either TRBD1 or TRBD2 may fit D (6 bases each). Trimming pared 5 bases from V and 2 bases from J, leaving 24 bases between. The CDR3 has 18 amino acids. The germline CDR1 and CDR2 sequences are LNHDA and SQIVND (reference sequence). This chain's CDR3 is CASSSSSIRGRGQETQYF. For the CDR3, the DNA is TGTGCCAGTAGTTCCTCCTCCATCCGGGGGCGTGGGCAAGAGACCCAGTACTTC.

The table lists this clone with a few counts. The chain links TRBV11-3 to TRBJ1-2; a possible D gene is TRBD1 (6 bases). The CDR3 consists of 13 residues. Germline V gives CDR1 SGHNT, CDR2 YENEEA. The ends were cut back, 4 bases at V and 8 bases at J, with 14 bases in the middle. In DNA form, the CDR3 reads TGTGCCAGCAGCTCTGGGACACTCGTCGGCTACACCTTC. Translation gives CASSSGTLVGYTF.

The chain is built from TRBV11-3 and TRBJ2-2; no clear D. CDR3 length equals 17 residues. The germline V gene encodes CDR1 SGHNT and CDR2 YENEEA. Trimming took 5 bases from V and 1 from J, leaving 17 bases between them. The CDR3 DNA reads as TGTGCCAGCAGCCCTCGAGCTTTACAGCAGAACACCGGGGAGCTGTTTTTT. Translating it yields CASSPRALQQNTGELFF.

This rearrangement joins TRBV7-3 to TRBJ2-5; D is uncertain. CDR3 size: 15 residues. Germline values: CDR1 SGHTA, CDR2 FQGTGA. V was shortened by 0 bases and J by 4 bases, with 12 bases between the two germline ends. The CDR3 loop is CASSLTATVGETQYF. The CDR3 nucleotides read TGTGCCAGCAGCTTAACGGCGACGGTTGGAGAGACCCAGTACTTC.

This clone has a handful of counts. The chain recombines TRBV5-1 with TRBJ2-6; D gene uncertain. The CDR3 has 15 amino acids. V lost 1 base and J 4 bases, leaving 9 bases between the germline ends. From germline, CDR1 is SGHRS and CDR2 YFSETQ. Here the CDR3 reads CASSLSWAGANVLTF. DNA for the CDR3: TGCGCCAGCAGCTTGAGCTGGGCCGGGGCCAACGTCCTGACTTTC.

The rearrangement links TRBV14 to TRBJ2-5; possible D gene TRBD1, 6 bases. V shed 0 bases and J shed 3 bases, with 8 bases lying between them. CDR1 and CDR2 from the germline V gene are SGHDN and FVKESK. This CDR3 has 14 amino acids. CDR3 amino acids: CASSQDGGKETQYF. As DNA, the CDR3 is TGTGCCAGCAGCCAAGATGGGGGCAAAGAGACCCAGTACTTC.

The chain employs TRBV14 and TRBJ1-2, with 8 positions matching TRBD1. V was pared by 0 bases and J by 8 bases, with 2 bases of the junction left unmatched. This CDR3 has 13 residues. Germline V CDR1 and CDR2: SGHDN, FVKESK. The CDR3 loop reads CASSQDQGAGYTF. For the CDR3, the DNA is TGTGCCAGCAGCCAAGACCAGGGGGCAGGCTACACCTTC.

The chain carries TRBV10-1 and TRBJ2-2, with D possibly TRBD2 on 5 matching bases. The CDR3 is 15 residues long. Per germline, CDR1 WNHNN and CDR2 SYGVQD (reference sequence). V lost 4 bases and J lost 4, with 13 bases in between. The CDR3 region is CASSGSGKPTGELFF. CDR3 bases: TGCGCCAGCAGTGGGTCCGGGAAACCCACCGGGGAGCTGTTTTTT.

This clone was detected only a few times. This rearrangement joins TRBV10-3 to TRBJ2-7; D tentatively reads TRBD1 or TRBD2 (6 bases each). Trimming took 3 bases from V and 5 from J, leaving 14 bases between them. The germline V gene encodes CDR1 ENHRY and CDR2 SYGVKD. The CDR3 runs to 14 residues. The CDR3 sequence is CAISERGGQNEQYF. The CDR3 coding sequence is TGTGCCATCAGTGAACGAGGGGGGCAGAACGAGCAGTACTTC.

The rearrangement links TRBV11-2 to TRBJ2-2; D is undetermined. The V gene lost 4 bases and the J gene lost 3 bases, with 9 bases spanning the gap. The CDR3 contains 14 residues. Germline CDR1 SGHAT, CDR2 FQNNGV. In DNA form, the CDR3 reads TGTGCCAGCAGCTCAATACCTTACACCGGGGAGCTGTTTTTT. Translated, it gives CASSSIPYTGELFF.

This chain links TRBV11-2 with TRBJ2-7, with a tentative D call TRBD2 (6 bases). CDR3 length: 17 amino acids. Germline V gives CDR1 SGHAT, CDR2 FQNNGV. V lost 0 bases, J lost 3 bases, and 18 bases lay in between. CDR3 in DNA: TGTGCCAGCAGCTTAGAGTGGGGAGGCTCCTCACTCTACGAGCAGTACTTC. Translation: CASSLEWGGSSLYEQYF.

Here the CDR3 reads CASSQDAGTTDTQYF. As DNA, the CDR3 is TGCGCCAGCAGCCAAGATGCGGGAACCACAGATACGCAGTATTTT. The genes are TRBV4-3 and TRBJ2-3; D is perhaps TRBD2 (6 bases). The V gene lost 0 bases and the J gene lost 2 bases, with 9 bases spanning the gap. Germline loops: CDR1 LGHNA, CDR2 YSLEER. The CDR3 length is 15 residues.

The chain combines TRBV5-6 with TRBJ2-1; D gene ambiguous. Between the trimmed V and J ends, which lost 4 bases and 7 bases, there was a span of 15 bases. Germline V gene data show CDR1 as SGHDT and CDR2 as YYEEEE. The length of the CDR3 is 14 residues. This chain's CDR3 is CASSATGTRNEQFF. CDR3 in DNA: TGTGCCAGCAGCGCGACCGGAACGAGGAATGAGCAGTTCTTC.

The CDR3 spells CASSLQPGDTDTQYF. For the CDR3, the DNA is TGTGCCAGCAGCTTGCAGCCGGGTGACACAGATACGCAGTATTTT. The rearrangement links TRBV5-5 to TRBJ2-3; D call uncertain. The V gene lost 1 base and the J gene lost 2 bases, with 11 bases spanning the gap. The CDR3 length is 15 residues. Looked up from germline, CDR1 is SGHKS and CDR2 is YYEKEE (reference sequence).

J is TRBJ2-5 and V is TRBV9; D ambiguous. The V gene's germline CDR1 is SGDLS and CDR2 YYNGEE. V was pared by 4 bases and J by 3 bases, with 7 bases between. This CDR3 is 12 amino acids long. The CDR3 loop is CASSRVEETQYF. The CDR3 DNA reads TGTGCCAGCAGCCGGGTAGAAGAGACCCAGTACTTC.

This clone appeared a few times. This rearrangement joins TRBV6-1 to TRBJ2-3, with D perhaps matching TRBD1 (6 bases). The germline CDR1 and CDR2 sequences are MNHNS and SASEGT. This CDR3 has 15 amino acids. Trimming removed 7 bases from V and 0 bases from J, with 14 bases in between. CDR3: CASTRQAASTDTQYF. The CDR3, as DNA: TGTGCCAGCACCCGACAGGCAGCTAGCACAGATACGCAGTATTTT.

The CDR3, as DNA: TGTGCCAGTTCAGCGGGGAGGGTCAATGAGCAGTTCTTC. As protein: CASSAGRVNEQFF. The chain recombines TRBV19 with TRBJ2-1, with 7 bases lining up with TRBD2. The CDR3 spans 13 residues. Germline CDR1 reads LNHDA; CDR2 reads SQIVND (reference sequence). J lost 6 bases, V lost 8 bases, and 7 bases had no gene match.

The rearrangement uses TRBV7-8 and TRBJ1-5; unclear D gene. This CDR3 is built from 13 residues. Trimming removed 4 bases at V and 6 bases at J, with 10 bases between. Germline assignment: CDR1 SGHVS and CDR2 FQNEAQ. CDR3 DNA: TGTGCCAGCAGCTCCGCCCAGCGTCAGCCCCAGCATTTT. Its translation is CASSSAQRQPQHF.